This passage covers 12 T cell receptor beta chains from one sample sequenced in a study of T cell changes during pregnancy in multiple sclerosis. The table came from immunoSEQ multiplex PCR; TCRdb's copy has only in-frame clones and leaves some out. The sample yields about 79,000 clones, roughly 93% seen once. The sample consisted of peripheral blood, taken in the second trimester of pregnancy. The receptors come from a female donor in good health, enrolled as a control in a pregnancy study.

The chain combines TRBV5-4 with TRBJ1-1; D might be TRBD1 (5 bases). The CDR3 is made up of 14 amino acids. Trimming shortened V by 4 bases and J by 3 bases, and 13 bases separated the two germline ends. Germline CDR1 SGHNT, CDR2 YYREEE (reference sequence). Here the CDR3 reads CASSPGEGHTEAFF. As DNA, the CDR3 is TGTGCCAGCAGCCCGGGGGAGGGGCACACTGAAGCTTTCTTT.

The chain joins TRBV4-3 to TRBJ2-5, with 10 bases aligning to TRBD2. V was clipped by 2 bases and J by 2 bases; unmatched bases: 2. The CDR3 contains 15 residues. The V gene's germline CDR1 is LGHNA and CDR2 YSLEER. CDR3 bases: TGCGCCAGCAGCCAACGGGGACTAGCGCAAGAGACCCAGTACTTC. It yields the protein CASSQRGLAQETQYF.

The chain combines TRBV7-2 with TRBJ2-5; D gene unclear. Germline assignment: CDR1 SGHTA and CDR2 FQGNSA. The V and J ends lost 3 bases and 6 bases respectively, with 5 bases between them. The CDR3 sequence is 11 residues long. The CDR3 region is CASSFIQTQYF. CDR3 in DNA: TGTGCCAGCAGCTTTATCCAGACCCAGTACTTC.

The chain is built from TRBV19 and TRBJ2-3, with D possibly being TRBD2 (6 bases). The CDR3 totals 14 residues. Trimming pared 10 bases from V and 5 bases from J, leaving 19 bases between. CDR1 is LNHDA and CDR2 is SQIVND in the germline V gene (reference sequence). The CDR3 is CATNQPGGGDTQYF. CDR3 DNA sequence: TGTGCCACAAACCAGCCCGGGGGTGGAGATACGCAGTATTTT.

The chain recombines TRBV6-1 with TRBJ1-2, with 7 nucleotides matching TRBD1. Germline values: CDR1 MNHNS, CDR2 SASEGT. With V trimmed by 5 bases and J by 2 bases, 2 bases remained unmatched. The CDR3 loop spans 13 amino acids. Here the CDR3 reads CASSQTGNYGYTF. In DNA, the CDR3 is TGTGCCAGCAGTCAGACAGGGAACTATGGCTACACCTTC.

V and J are TRBV7-2 and TRBJ1-2, with D unclear. Germline CDR1 SGHTA, CDR2 FQGNSA. This CDR3 region has 13 residues. V was pared by 4 bases and J by 4 bases, with 10 bases between. DNA of the CDR3: TGTGCCAGCAGCTCACAGCTTATCTATGGCTACACCTTC. Its translation: CASSSQLIYGYTF.

A single count supports this clone. The J gene is TRBJ2-7, the V gene TRBV27; D is perhaps TRBD2 (6 bases). V was cut by 7 bases and J by 4 bases, with 20 bases left in between. CDR3 size: 15 residues. The germline V gene encodes CDR1 MNHEY and CDR2 SMNVEV (reference sequence). For the CDR3, the DNA is TGTGCCAGCATCTCAGACGGGCCCCGGGGGTACGAGCAGTACTTC. It yields the protein CASISDGPRGYEQYF.

This clone was observed a handful of times. The chain joins TRBV7-2 to TRBJ1-6, with TRBD1 matching over 7 bases. After removal of 5 bases from V and 5 bases from J, the junction contained 6 bases not matched to a gene. The CDR3 covers 15 residues. Germline V gives CDR1 SGHTA, CDR2 FQGNSA. The CDR3 loop reads CASSQRQGDNSPLHF. The CDR3 nucleotides read TGTGCCAGCAGCCAGAGACAGGGTGATAATTCACCCCTCCACTTT.

J is TRBJ1-1 and V is TRBV10-3; 9 bases agree with TRBD1. V shed 2 bases, J shed 1 base, and the junction held 8 bases outside the gene matches. Germline V gene data show CDR1 as ENHRY and CDR2 as SYGVKD. The CDR3 spans 17 residues. CDR3 in amino acids: CAISEPFRDRANTEAFF. The CDR3 DNA follows: TGTGCCATCAGTGAGCCCTTTAGGGACAGGGCGAACACTGAAGCTTTCTTT.

The chain employs TRBV7-2 and TRBJ2-7; D perhaps matches TRBD1 (6 bases). Between the trimmed V and J ends, which lost 5 bases and 2 bases, there was a span of 10 bases. The CDR3 has 13 amino acids. The germline CDR1 and CDR2 sequences are SGHTA and FQGNSA. The CDR3 sequence: CASSTGQPYEQYF. The CDR3 coding sequence is TGTGCCAGCAGCACCGGACAGCCCTACGAGCAGTACTTC.

This clone was detected once. The rearrangement links TRBV10-3 to TRBJ2-2; D gene uncertain. Trimming removed 2 bases at V and 6 bases at J, with 7 bases between. Germline V gene sequence: CDR1 ENHRY, CDR2 SYGVKD. This CDR3 region has 13 residues. CDR3 sequence reads: CAISEAVPGELFF. The DNA for the CDR3 is TGTGCCATCAGTGAGGCAGTCCCCGGGGAGCTGTTTTTT.

This sequence joins TRBV27 and TRBJ2-2; D might be TRBD1 (5 bases). Germline CDR1 reads MNHEY; CDR2 reads SMNVEV (reference sequence). V was cut by 5 bases and J by 4 bases, with 17 bases left in between. CDR3 size: 16 residues. The CDR3 DNA is TGTGCCAGCAGTGCAAGACAGACGGTACGCACCGGGGAGCTGTTTTTT. Translating it yields CASSARQTVRTGELFF.